This T cell receptor (beta chain) was identified in a study of T cells in Graves' hyperthyroidism and ophthalmopathy. Overall study findings and caveats: Expanded thyroid clonotypes (above 0.001) were mostly also found in blood.

Amplified TCR beta CDR3 regions came from RNA transcripts. The TCR CDR3 was amplified in a first-round RT-PCR using the HTBI primer set. TCRdb independently ran MiXCR on the multiplex PCR reads; one entry per CDR3 protein. In the table there are a few hundred thousand distinct CDR3 sequences, approximately 14% of which are singletons. Germline trimming cut 5 bases from V and 1 base from J; bases unmatched to any gene: 11. CDR3 size: 17 residues. CDR1 is MNHNS and CDR2 is SASEGT in the germline V gene. For this clonotype: What it recognizes is unknown.

Patients were excluded because of uncontrolled infection, other autoimmune disease, pregnancy or lactation. PBMCs came from more than 8.5 ml fresh peripheral blood. This receptor was obtained from a woman aged 18-30 years with Graves' hyperthyroidism. The sequenced sample consisted of blood. The chain is built from TRBV6-1 and TRBJ1-5, with 7 bases identical to TRBD1. The CDR3 loop is CASSSDRVENSNQPQHF. CDR3 nucleotide sequence: TGTGCCAGCAGTTCAGACAGGGTCGAGAACAGCAATCAGCCCCAGCATTTT.